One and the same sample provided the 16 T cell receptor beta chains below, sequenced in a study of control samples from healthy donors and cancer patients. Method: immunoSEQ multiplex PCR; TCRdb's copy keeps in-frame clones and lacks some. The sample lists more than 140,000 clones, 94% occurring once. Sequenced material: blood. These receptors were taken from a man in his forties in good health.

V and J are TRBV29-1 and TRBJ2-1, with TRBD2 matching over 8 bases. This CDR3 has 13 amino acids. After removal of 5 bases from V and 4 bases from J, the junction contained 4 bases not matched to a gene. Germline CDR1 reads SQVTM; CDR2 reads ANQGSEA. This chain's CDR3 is CSVRLAQYNEQFF. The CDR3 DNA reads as TGCAGCGTTCGACTAGCGCAATACAATGAGCAGTTCTTC.

Here the CDR3 reads CASSLTTGGANGYTF. In DNA form, the CDR3 reads TGTGCCAGCAGCTTGACTACAGGGGGCGCGAATGGCTACACCTTC. The chain joins TRBV7-9 to TRBJ1-2; TRBD1 agrees at 9 bases. CDR1 and CDR2 (germline): SEHNR, FQNEAQ (reference sequence). This CDR3 has 15 amino acids. The trim removed 3 bases at V and 6 bases at J, leaving 8 bases unmatched.

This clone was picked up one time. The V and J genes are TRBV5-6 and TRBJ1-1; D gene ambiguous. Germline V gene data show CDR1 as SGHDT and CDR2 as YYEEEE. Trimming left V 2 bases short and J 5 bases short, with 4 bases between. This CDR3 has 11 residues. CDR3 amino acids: CASSFGTEAFF. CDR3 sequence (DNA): TGTGCCAGCAGCTTCGGGACTGAAGCTTTCTTT.

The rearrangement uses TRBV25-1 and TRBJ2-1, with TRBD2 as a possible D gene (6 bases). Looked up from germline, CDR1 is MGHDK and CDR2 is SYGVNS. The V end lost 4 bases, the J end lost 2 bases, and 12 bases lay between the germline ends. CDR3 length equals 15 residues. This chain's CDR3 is CASSVESGPYNEQFF. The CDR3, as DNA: TGTGCCAGCAGTGTGGAAAGCGGGCCCTACAATGAGCAGTTCTTC. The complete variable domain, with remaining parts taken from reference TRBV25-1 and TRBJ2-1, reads EADIYQTPRYLVIGTGKKITLECSQTMGHDKMYWYQQDPGMELHLIHYSYGVNSTEKGDLSSESTVSRIRTEHFPLTLESARPSHTSQYLCASSVESGPYNEQFFGPGTRLTVL.

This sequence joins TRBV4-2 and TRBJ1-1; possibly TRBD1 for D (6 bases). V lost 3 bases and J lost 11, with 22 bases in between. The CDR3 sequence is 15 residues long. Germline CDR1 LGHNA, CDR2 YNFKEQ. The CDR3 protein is CASSQPRQGPGQAFF. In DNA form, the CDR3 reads TGTGCCAGCAGCCAGCCGCGGCAGGGGCCTGGGCAGGCTTTCTTT.

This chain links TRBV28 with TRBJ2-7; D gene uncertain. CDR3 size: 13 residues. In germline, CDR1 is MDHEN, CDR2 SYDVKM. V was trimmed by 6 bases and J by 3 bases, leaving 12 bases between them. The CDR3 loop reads CASRLTRNYEQYF. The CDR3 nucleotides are TGTGCCAGCAGGCTAACACGGAACTACGAGCAGTACTTC.

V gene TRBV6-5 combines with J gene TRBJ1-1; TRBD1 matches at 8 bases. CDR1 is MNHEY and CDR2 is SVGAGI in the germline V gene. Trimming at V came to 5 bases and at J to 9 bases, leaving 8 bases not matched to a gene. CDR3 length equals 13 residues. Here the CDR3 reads CASSLGTGAKAFF. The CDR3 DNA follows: TGTGCCAGCAGTCTCGGGACAGGCGCCAAAGCTTTCTTT.

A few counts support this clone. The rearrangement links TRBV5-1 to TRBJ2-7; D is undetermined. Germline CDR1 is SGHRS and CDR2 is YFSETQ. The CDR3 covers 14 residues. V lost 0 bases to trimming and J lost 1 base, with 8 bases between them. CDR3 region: CASSLAVTSYEQYF. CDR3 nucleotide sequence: TGCGCCAGCAGCTTGGCCGTGACATCCTACGAGCAGTACTTC.

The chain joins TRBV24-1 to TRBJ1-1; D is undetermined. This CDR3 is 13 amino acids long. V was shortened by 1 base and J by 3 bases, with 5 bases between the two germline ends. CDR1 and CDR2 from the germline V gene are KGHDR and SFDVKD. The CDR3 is CATSDFWDTEAFF. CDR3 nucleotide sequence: TGTGCCACCAGTGATTTTTGGGACACTGAAGCTTTCTTT.

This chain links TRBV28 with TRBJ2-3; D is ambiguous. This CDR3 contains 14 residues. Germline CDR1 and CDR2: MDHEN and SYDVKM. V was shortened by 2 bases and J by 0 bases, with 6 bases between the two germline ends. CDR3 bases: TGTGCCAGCAGTTTAGGGCGAAGCACAGATACGCAGTATTTT. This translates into CASSLGRSTDTQYF.

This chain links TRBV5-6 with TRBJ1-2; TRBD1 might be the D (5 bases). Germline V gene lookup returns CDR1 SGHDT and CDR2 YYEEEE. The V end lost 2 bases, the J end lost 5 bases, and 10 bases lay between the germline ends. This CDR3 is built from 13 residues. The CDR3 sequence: CASSFGGGYGYTF. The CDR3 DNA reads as TGTGCCAGCAGCTTCGGCGGGGGTTATGGCTACACCTTC.

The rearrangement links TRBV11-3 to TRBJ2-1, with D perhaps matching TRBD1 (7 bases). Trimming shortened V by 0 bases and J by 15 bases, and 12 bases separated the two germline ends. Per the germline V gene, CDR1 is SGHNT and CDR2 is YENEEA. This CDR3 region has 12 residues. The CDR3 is CASSLEQGRTFF. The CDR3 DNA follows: TGTGCCAGCAGCTTAGAACAGGGGAGGACGTTCTTC.

The DNA for the CDR3 is TGTGCCAGCAGCCCTAGGCCCCCCCAGGGACTGGATGGAAACACCATATATTTT. Protein sequence: CASSPRPPQGLDGNTIYF. This chain connects TRBV9 to TRBJ1-3; D might be TRBD1 (5 bases). CDR3 size: 18 residues. V lost 4 bases and J lost 3, with 23 bases in between. CDR1 and CDR2 (germline): SGDLS, YYNGEE.

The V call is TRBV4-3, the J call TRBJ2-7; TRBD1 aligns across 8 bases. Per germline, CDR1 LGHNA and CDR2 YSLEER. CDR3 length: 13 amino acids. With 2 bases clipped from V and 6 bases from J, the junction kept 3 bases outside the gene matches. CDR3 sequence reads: CASSQTTGGEQYF. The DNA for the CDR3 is TGCGCCAGCAGCCAAACAACAGGGGGCGAGCAGTACTTC.

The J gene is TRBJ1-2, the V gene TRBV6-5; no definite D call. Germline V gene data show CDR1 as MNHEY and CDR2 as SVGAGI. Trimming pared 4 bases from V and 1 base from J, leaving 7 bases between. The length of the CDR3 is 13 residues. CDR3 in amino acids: CASSLDGNYGYTF. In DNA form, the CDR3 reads TGTGCCAGCAGTTTAGACGGTAACTATGGCTACACCTTC.

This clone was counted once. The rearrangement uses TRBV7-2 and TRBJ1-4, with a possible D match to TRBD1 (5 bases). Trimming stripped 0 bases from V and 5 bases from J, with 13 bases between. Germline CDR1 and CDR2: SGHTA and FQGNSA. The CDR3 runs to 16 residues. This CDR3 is CASSLALGTGNEKLFF. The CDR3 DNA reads TGTGCCAGCAGCTTAGCGCTTGGAACAGGCAATGAAAAACTGTTTTTT.